These 21 T cell receptor beta chains share one sample of origin, sequenced in a study of vaccination effects on CD4 cells after COVID-19 (dated by TCRdb to 2022 to 2024). To identify antigen-specific CD4+ T cell clonotypes by their expansion, the ViraFEST assay first stimulated PBMC with viral peptide pools and then applied TCR sequencing. After less than 13 days of culture, CD4+ T cells were isolated with the EasySep CD4+ T cell isolation kit. Convalescent patients had PCR-confirmed SARS-CoV-2 infection between March and December 2020, before Alpha, Beta and Delta variants emerged in the United States. These TCRs' antigens remain unknown. Receptors were amplified or captured by the immunoSEQ multiplex PCR assay. As stored in TCRdb, this immuneACCESS dataset retains in-frame rearrangements with V and J assigned. A fraction of the clones does not appear; measured against another copy, unresolved V genes explain less than half of the discrepancy, and the remainder lacks a known reason. The sample contains tens of thousands of clones, around 75% of them found a single time. Clones ranked in the top ten supply over 35% of the sample.

This specimen was CD4+ T cells from PBMCs cultured with a peptide pool, taken before COVID-19 vaccination. Receptors originate from a human donor who had a prior SARS-CoV-2 infection.

The CDR3 DNA reads as TGCGCCAGCAGCTCAGAGAATTTTAATGAAAAACTGTTTTTT. Translation gives CASSSENFNEKLFF. The chain combines TRBV5-1 with TRBJ1-4; D call uncertain. Trimming pared 3 bases from V and 4 bases from J, leaving 10 bases between. The CDR3 runs 14 residues. Germline CDR1 and CDR2: SGHRS and YFSETQ.

The chain joins TRBV6-5 to TRBJ1-6, with a tentative D call TRBD1 (5 bases). CDR1 and CDR2 (germline): MNHEY, SVGAGI. This CDR3 contains 15 residues. V lost 10 bases and J 0 bases, leaving 13 bases between the germline ends. In DNA form, the CDR3 reads TGTGCCACCGAGGCAGGGAGCTCCTATAATTCACCCCTCCACTTT. It encodes CATEAGSSYNSPLHF.

The chain joins TRBV2 to TRBJ2-1; TRBD1 aligns across 7 bases. Losses at the gene ends were 3 bases for V and 4 bases for J; bases not matched to a gene: 9. This CDR3 has 16 residues. Germline V lookup: CDR1 SNHLY, CDR2 FYNNEI. The CDR3 is CASSERPGQAYNEQFF. CDR3 nucleotides: TGTGCCAGCAGTGAGAGGCCAGGACAGGCGTACAATGAGCAGTTCTTC.

The chain joins TRBV2 to TRBJ2-3, with TRBD2 identical over 11 bases. Unmatched junction bases numbered 5, after V lost 6 bases and J lost 0 bases. CDR3 length equals 16 residues. CDR1 and CDR2 from the germline V gene are SNHLY and FYNNEI. The CDR3 DNA reads TGTGCCAGCAGGAATCTAGCGGGGGGTAGCACAGATACGCAGTATTTT. Its protein product is CASRNLAGGSTDTQYF.

The chain links TRBV3-1 (or the pseudogene TRBV3-2) to TRBJ2-1, with a weak D call TRBD2 (6 bases). The CDR3 has 15 residues. Trimming took 1 base from V and 1 from J, leaving 8 bases between them. Per the germline V gene, CDR1 is LGHDT and CDR2 is YNNKEL (reference sequence). In DNA, the CDR3 is TGTGCCAGCAGCCAAGGTGGGGGGTCCTACAATGAGCAGTTCTTC. It translates to CASSQGGGSYNEQFF.

The J gene is TRBJ1-3, the V gene TRBV6-1, with D unclear. CDR1 is MNHNS, CDR2 SASEGT, per germline. V gave up 0 bases and J gave up 4 bases, with 10 bases separating them. The CDR3 totals 15 residues. CDR3 DNA sequence: TGTGCCAGCAGTGAAGCAGGCGTTGGAGGAAACACCATATATTTT. Its protein product is CASSEAGVGGNTIYF.

This sequence joins TRBV19 and TRBJ2-3; no definite D call. V was cut by 7 bases and J by 2 bases, with 19 bases left in between. CDR1 LNHDA and CDR2 SQIVND come from the germline V gene (reference sequence). The CDR3 is 16 residues long. The CDR3 protein is CASTPGKLLYTDTQYF. The CDR3 nucleotides are TGTGCCAGTACCCCCGGCAAACTCCTCTACACAGATACGCAGTATTTT.

This sequence joins TRBV19 and TRBJ1-5; D is ambiguous. Germline CDR1 and CDR2: LNHDA and SQIVND (reference sequence). The CDR3 is 13 residues long. V was shortened by 8 bases and J by 2 bases, with 10 bases between the two germline ends. DNA of the CDR3: TGTGCCAGTCGAATCTGGGGCAATCAGCCCCAGCATTTT. Translated, it gives CASRIWGNQPQHF.

This clone was seen a handful of times. CDR3 sequence reads: CASSFSAQPQHF. The CDR3 DNA is TGTGCCAGCAGCTTCTCCGCTCAGCCCCAGCATTTT. The V gene is TRBV7-2, the J gene TRBJ1-5; D call uncertain. Germline-derived CDR1 and CDR2 are SGHTA and FQGNSA. The V end lost 3 bases, the J end lost 6 bases, and 6 bases lay between the germline ends. This CDR3 spans 12 amino acids.

CDR3 coding DNA: TGTGCCAGCAGCCCGTATCCAGCGGCCTCTCTGGATGAGCAGTTCTTC. It specifies CASSPYPAASLDEQFF. J is TRBJ2-1 and V is TRBV5-4, with D perhaps matching TRBD2 (5 bases). The germline CDR1 and CDR2 sequences are SGHNT and YYREEE (reference sequence). V lost 4 bases to trimming and J lost 8 bases, with 22 bases between them. The CDR3 is made up of 16 amino acids. The whole variable domain, filled in from reference TRBV5-4 and TRBJ2-1, reads ETGVTQSPTHLIKTRGQQVTLRCSSQSGHNTVSWYQQALGQGPQFIFQYYREEENGRGNFPPRFSGLQFPNYSSELNVNALELDDSALYLCASSPYPAASLDEQFFGPGTRLTVL.

This chain connects TRBV3-1 (or the pseudogene TRBV3-2) to TRBJ2-2, with no clear D. The germline V and J ends were trimmed by 4 bases and 3 bases, with 9 bases remaining between them. Looked up from germline, CDR1 is LGHDT and CDR2 is YNNKEL (reference sequence). The CDR3 is 14 residues long. The CDR3 DNA is TGTGCCAGCAGCCTCCAAACCCACACCGGGGAGCTGTTTTTT. It specifies CASSLQTHTGELFF.

This chain uses TRBV4-3 with TRBJ2-5, with D perhaps matching TRBD1 (6 bases). The germline V and J ends were trimmed by 0 bases and 5 bases, with 13 bases remaining between them. The CDR3 totals 15 residues. Germline-derived CDR1 and CDR2 are LGHNA and YSLEER. The CDR3 nucleotides read TGCGCCAGCAGCCAAGATCAGCATGGGGGCGAGACCCAGTACTTC. Translating it yields CASSQDQHGGETQYF.

The CDR3 DNA reads as TGTGCCTGGAGTCCCCTGGGAGGCTACACCTTC. Protein sequence: CAWSPLGGYTF. The chain carries TRBV30 and TRBJ1-2; D is uncertain. V dropped 2 bases and J dropped 8 bases, with 9 bases sitting between them. The germline V gene has CDR1 GTSNPN and CDR2 SVGIG (reference sequence). This CDR3 has 11 residues.

V is TRBV2 and J is TRBJ2-7; 7 bases fit TRBD2. Germline CDR1 SNHLY, CDR2 FYNNEI. The J segment lost 5 bases and the V segment lost 6 bases, leaving 19 bases of the junction unmatched. The CDR3 totals 17 residues. This CDR3 is CASRGGKSWGGIHEQYF. CDR3 nucleotide sequence: TGTGCCAGCAGGGGGGGAAAGTCGTGGGGGGGAATTCACGAGCAGTACTTC.

The chain joins TRBV7-2 to TRBJ2-3, with 8 bases aligning to TRBD2. V shed 2 bases, J shed 3 bases, and the junction held 4 bases outside the gene matches. The germline CDR1 and CDR2 sequences are SGHTA and FQGNSA. This CDR3 comprises 15 residues. CDR3 loop: CASSLRRGETDTQYF. The CDR3 bases are TGTGCCAGCAGCTTAAGGCGGGGGGAGACAGATACGCAGTATTTT.

V usage is TRBV2 and J usage is TRBJ2-5; D remains ambiguous. Trimming left V 7 bases short and J 4 bases short, with 10 bases between. Per germline, CDR1 SNHLY and CDR2 FYNNEI. The CDR3 sequence is 12 residues long. The CDR3 sequence is CASNRFLETQYF. The CDR3 region has the DNA TGTGCCAGCAATAGGTTTTTAGAGACCCAGTACTTC. The full variable domain, completed using reference TRBV2 and TRBJ2-5, is EPEVTQTPSHQVTQMGQEVILRCVPISNHLYFYWYRQILGQKVEFLVSFYNNEISEKSEIFDDQFSVERPDGSNFTLKIRSTKLEDSAMYFCASNRFLETQYFGPGTRLLVL.

The table lists this clone with a count of one. The V gene is TRBV4-1, the J gene TRBJ2-3; a possible D gene is TRBD1 (5 bases). Germline V gene lookup returns CDR1 MGHRA and CDR2 YSYEKL. V was cut by 1 base and J by 4 bases, with 12 bases left in between. The CDR3 loop spans 15 amino acids. This CDR3 is CASSQVGARADTQYF. CDR3 nucleotide sequence: TGCGCCAGCAGCCAAGTAGGGGCTCGGGCAGATACGCAGTATTTT.

This rearrangement joins TRBV20-1 to TRBJ2-3; D possibly uses TRBD1 or TRBD2 (5 bases each). The V end lost 7 bases, the J end lost 2 bases, and 7 bases lay between the germline ends. CDR3 length equals 11 residues. Germline lookup yields CDR1 DFQATT and CDR2 SNEGSKA (reference sequence). The CDR3 DNA is TGCAGTGGGGGGACCACAGATACGCAGTATTTT. Residues: CSGGTTDTQYF.

The V call is TRBV3-1 (or the pseudogene TRBV3-2), the J call TRBJ1-4, with D unclear. Germline values: CDR1 LGHDT, CDR2 YNNKEL (reference sequence). The CDR3 has 14 residues. The V gene lost 0 bases and the J gene lost 8 bases, with 10 bases spanning the gap. CDR3 DNA sequence: TGTGCCAGCAGCCAAGATCTCCTATCCGAAAAACTGTTTTTT. This codes for CASSQDLLSEKLFF.

The chain has TRBV28 and TRBJ2-2, with a tentative D call TRBD2 (6 bases). The CDR3 extends over 15 amino acids. The V end was cut by 3 bases, the J end by 3 bases, with 11 bases between. Germline V gives CDR1 MDHEN, CDR2 SYDVKM. The CDR3 spells CASSLGEVDTGELFF. Written as DNA, the CDR3 is TGTGCCAGCAGTTTGGGGGAGGTGGACACCGGGGAGCTGTTTTTT.

The genes are TRBV2 and TRBJ2-5; tentatively, D is TRBD2 (5 bases). CDR3 length: 13 amino acids. Looked up from germline, CDR1 is SNHLY and CDR2 is FYNNEI. Trimming took off 5 bases at V and 2 bases at J, with 9 bases between the two ends. The CDR3 spells CASSRERQETQYF. CDR3 coding DNA: TGTGCCAGCAGTAGGGAGCGACAAGAGACCCAGTACTTC. Looking up the rest from reference TRBV2 and TRBJ2-5 gives the full variable domain: EPEVTQTPSHQVTQMGQEVILRCVPISNHLYFYWYRQILGQKVEFLVSFYNNEISEKSEIFDDQFSVERPDGSNFTLKIRSTKLEDSAMYFCASSRERQETQYFGPGTRLLVL.